What follows describes a single TCR beta chain. Measured with immunoSEQ multiplex PCR; TCRdb has only the in-frame clones, and not every one. Here the sample spans 2 million to 2.5 million clones, approximately 95% being singletons. Germline V CDR1 and CDR2: MNHNS, SASEGT. The CDR3 runs 14 residues. V lost 7 bases and J 6 bases, leaving 19 bases between the germline ends. This record belongs to a study of shared clonotypes between healthy human individuals. This receptor was taken from a young man in good health. Sample: naive CD4+ T cells sorted from blood. The subset was: CD45RA+ positively selected. This chain links TRBV6-1 with TRBJ2-7; D gene uncertain. The chain's CDR3 is CASIPSRNDFEQYF. CDR3 DNA sequence: TGTGCCAGCATTCCTTCTCGGAACGACTTCGAGCAGTACTTC.